This T cell receptor (beta chain) was captured in a study of human T cells and chemical hapten exposure. TCRdb re-called the RACE reads with MiXCR, one entry per CDR3 protein. This table holds roughly 53,000 distinct CDR3 sequences, 9.9% found once. This clonotype has more than one count but fewer than ten. Time point of the sample: patch test 3, about 24 weeks after DPC sensitization. Treatment defined: therapeutic diphenylcyclopropenone sensitization with weekly scalp DPC. This TCR derives from a middle-aged woman with alopecia areata. Some clones in this sample may be carry-over from other donors' samples. The sample consisted of whole blood, taken in connection with sensitization to the hapten diphenylcyclopropenone (DPC).

CDR3 sequence: CASSQTGLGYTEAFF. The CDR3 DNA reads as TGCGCCAGCAGCCAGACAGGGCTAGGCTACACTGAAGCTTTCTTT. This sequence joins TRBV5-1 and TRBJ1-1; 7 nucleotides match TRBD1. Trimming removed 4 bases from V and 3 bases from J; junction bases left unmatched: 9. This CDR3 comprises 15 residues. The germline gives CDR1 SGHRS, CDR2 YFSETQ. The full variable domain, rest sourced from reference TRBV5-1 and TRBJ1-1, is KAGVTQTPRYLIKTRGQQVTLSCSPISGHRSVSWYQQTPGQGLQFLFEYFSETQRNKGNFPGRFSGRQFSNSRSEMNVSTLELGDSALYLCASSQTGLGYTEAFFGQGTRLTVV.